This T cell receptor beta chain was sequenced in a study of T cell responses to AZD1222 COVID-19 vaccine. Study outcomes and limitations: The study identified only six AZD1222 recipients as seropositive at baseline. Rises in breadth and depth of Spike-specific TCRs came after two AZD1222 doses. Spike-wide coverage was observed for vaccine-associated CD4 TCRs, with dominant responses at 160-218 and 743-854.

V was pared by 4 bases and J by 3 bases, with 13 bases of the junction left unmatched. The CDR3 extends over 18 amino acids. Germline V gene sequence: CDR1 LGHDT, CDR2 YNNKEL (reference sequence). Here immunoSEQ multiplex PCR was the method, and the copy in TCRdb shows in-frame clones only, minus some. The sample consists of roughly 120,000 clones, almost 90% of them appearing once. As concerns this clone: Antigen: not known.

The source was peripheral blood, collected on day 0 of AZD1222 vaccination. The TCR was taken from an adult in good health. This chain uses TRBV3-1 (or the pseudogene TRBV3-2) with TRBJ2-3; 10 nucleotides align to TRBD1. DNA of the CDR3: TGTGCCAGCAGCCCAGACTATACCCGGGACAGGGGTACAGATACGCAGTATTTT. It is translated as CASSPDYTRDRGTDTQYF.